The source of this T cell receptor (beta chain) is a study of response to subunit inactivated influenza vaccine (dated by TCRdb to 2016 to 2018). In terms of the full investigation: Deep quantitative T cell receptor repertoire profiling was used in the study to track responses to a trivalent subunit inactivated influenza vaccine.

The method behind the library was RT-PCR. TCRdb shows the sequencer as Illumina HiSeq 2500. TCRdb trimmed public reads at Q25 via fastp, called clones via MiXCR and kept in-frame beta chains. One record per CDR3 amino acid sequence lists the most common genes and DNA. The sample profile shows about 520,000 distinct CDR3 sequences; around 9.9% of them were found once. The ten largest clones capture approximately 12% of the sample. A few counts support this clonotype. Which antigen it targets is not known. Per-nucleotide qualities are absent, and no much larger clonotype sits a single base away. Read against the paper, the sample's time point label means: more than 35 days after influenza vaccine administration. Overall study results and their limits: According to the authors, only a limited number of new T cells may be recruited by each seasonal influenza vaccination.

Sequencing was performed on PBMCs from blood, taken roughly 46 days after vaccination. This sequence was found in a man aged 50 to 60 who received an inactivated influenza vaccine. Donor details come from another sample of the same person, matched by shared clones.

The sequenced DNA is TGCGCCAGCAGTCCACCGAAGGGCCCGAGCACTGAAGCTTTCTTT. Its coded protein is CASSPPKGPSTEAFF. The V and J genes are TRBV5-1 and TRBJ1-1, with the D gene not clear enough to name. The CDR3 runs 15 residues from the cysteine to the phenylalanine. The CDR3 DNA has 45 bases and is translated from base 1. CDR1 and CDR2, per the germline V gene, are SGHRS and YFSETQ. Trimming at the junction amounts to 5 bases on V and 4 bases on J, and the germline ends lie 18 bases apart. Where the CDR3 stops, the reference TRBV5-1 and TRBJ1-1 genes take over; the full variable domain is KAGVTQTPRYLIKTRGQQVTLSCSPISGHRSVSWYQQTPGQGLQFLFEYFSETQRNKGNFPGRFSGRQFSNSRSEMNVSTLELGDSALYLCASSPPKGPSTEAFFGQGTRLTVV.